This T cell receptor (beta chain) was profiled in a study of cytomegalovirus exposure and HLA in healthy donors. Looking at the study overall: Genotyping of roughly 400 donors showed that roughly 80% belonged to the Caucasian-associated ancestry cluster. Points from the study as a whole: Associated with cytomegalovirus, according to the listing, were fewer than 200 TCR beta chains. As a later analysis showed, a missense DCLRE1C variant was linked to trimming of TCR beta V- and J-genes.

The germline CDR1 and CDR2 sequences are MDHEN and SYDVKM. The CDR3 runs to 16 residues. Trimming removed 6 bases from V and 4 bases from J; junction bases left unmatched: 14. A multiplex PCR was run with 60 Vbeta primers and 13 Jbeta primers. Repertoires were generated with immunoSEQ multiplex PCR, while TCRdb's copy carries only in-frame clones and drops some. This sample yields under 200,000 clones, of which 75% to 90% are seen a single time; 1.5% to 2% belongs to the top ten. This clone has a handful of counts. Antigen unknown. This chain uses TRBV28 with TRBJ2-7; TRBD1 matches 8 bases. This receptor was taken from a woman between 18 and 29 years old in good health and CMV-seronegative. Sequenced sample: PBMCs. CDR3 sequence reads: CASSLRGQVLRYEQYF. The CDR3 coding sequence is TGTGCCAGCAGCCTACGGGGACAGGTCCTTAGGTACGAGCAGTACTTC.